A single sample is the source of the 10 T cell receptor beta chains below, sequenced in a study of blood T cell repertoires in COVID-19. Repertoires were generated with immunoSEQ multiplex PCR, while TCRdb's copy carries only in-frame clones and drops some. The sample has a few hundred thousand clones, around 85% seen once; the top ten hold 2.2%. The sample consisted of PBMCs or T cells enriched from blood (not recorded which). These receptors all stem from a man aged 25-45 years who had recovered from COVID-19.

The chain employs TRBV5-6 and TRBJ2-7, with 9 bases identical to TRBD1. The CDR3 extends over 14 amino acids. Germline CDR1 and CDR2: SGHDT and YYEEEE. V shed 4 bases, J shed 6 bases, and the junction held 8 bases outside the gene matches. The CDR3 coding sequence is TGTGCCAGCAGCCGCACACAGGGGGCGGTCGAGCAGTACTTC. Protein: CASSRTQGAVEQYF. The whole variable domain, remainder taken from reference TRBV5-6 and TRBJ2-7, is DAGVTQSPTHLIKTRGQQVTLRCSPKSGHDTVSWYQQALGQGPQFIFQYYEEEERQRGNFPDRFSGHQFPNYSSELNVNALLLGDSALYLCASSRTQGAVEQYFGPGTRLTVT.

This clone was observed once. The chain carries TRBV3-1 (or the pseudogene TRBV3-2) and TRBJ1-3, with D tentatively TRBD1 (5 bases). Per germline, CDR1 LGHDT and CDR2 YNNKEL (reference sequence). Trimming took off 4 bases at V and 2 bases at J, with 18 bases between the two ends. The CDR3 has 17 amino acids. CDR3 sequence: CASSPSVGGGTGNTIYF. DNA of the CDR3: TGTGCCAGCAGCCCCTCAGTCGGGGGTGGAACTGGAAACACCATATATTTT.

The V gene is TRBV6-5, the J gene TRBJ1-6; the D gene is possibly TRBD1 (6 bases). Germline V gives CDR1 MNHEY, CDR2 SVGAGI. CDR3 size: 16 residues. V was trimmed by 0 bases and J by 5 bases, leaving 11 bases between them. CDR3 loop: CASSYSGAGDNSPLHF. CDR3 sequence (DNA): TGTGCCAGCAGTTACTCAGGGGCAGGGGATAATTCACCCCTCCACTTT.

The CDR3 nucleotides are TGTGCCAGCAGCCGTGAGGGTTTCGCGAGGAATTCACCCCTCCACTTT. This encodes CASSREGFARNSPLHF. This sequence joins TRBV14 and TRBJ1-6; D gene unclear. Trimming took off 4 bases at V and 7 bases at J, with 17 bases between the two ends. From germline, CDR1 is SGHDN and CDR2 FVKESK. The CDR3 is made up of 16 amino acids.

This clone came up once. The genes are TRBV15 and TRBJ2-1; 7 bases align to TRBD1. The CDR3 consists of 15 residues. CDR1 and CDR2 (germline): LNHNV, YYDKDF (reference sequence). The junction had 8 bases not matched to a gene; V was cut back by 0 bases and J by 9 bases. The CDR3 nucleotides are TGTGCCACCAGCAGAGATAAGAAGGGGGCGGTTGAGCAGTTCTTC. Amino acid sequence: CATSRDKKGAVEQFF.

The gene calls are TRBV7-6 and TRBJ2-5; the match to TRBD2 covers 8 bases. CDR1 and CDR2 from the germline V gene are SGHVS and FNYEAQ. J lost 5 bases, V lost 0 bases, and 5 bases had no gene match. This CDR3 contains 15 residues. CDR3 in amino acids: CASSLAGGGMETQYF. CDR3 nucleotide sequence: TGTGCCAGCAGCTTAGCGGGCGGGGGGATGGAGACCCAGTACTTC.

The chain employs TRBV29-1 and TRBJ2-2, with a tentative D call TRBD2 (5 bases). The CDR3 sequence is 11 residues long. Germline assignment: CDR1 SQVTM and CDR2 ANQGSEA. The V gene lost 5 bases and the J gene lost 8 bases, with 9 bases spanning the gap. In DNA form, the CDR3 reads TGCAGCGTTCTGGGCGGGGGGGAGCTGTTTTTT. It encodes CSVLGGGELFF.

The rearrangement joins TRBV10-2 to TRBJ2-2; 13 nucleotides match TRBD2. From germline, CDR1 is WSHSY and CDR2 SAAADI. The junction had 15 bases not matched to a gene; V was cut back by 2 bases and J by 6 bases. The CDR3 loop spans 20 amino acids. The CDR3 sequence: CASSEPQGLAGPPSAGELFF. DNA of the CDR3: TGCGCCAGCAGTGAGCCGCAGGGACTAGCGGGGCCCCCTTCGGCCGGGGAGCTGTTTTTT.

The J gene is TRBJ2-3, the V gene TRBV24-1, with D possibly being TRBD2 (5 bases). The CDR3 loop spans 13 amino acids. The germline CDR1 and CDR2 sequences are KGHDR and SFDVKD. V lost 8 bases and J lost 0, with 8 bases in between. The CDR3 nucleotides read TGTGCCACCAACCGGGATAGCACAGATACGCAGTATTTT. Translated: CATNRDSTDTQYF.

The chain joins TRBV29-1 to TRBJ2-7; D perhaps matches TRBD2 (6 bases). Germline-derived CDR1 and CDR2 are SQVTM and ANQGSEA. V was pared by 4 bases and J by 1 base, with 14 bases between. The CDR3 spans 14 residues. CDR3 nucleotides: TGCAGCGTTGGAGTTCGGGCGGGGTCCTACGAGCAGTACTTC. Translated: CSVGVRAGSYEQYF.